Listed below are T cell receptor beta chains from one sample, sequenced in a study of cytomegalovirus exposure and HLA in healthy donors. Data came from immunoSEQ multiplex PCR; TCRdb stores just in-frame clones and leaves some out. The sample lists about 130,000 clones, roughly four fifths seen once, with around 1.8% in the top ten. The sample was PBMCs. The source is a middle-aged man in good health and CMV-seronegative. CDR3s include the opening cysteine and the closing phenylalanine or tryptophan. Fields, in order: CDR3 DNA, CDR3 protein, clone size, V gene, J gene, D gene. The D gene is left open where the match is weak. Expanded clones are given a class, and other clones once, few, many or no size at all.

TGCAGCGGGGACACCTCGAACACCGGGGAGCTGTTTTTT	CSGDTSNTGELFF	few	TRBV29-1	TRBJ2-2	.
TGTGCCAGTGGTCAAAGCGGCAATGAGCAGTTCTTC	CASGQSGNEQFF	.	TRBV19	TRBJ2-1	.
TGTGCCAGTAGTATCGGGACAGAGATAAGTAACTATGGCTACACCTTC	CASSIGTEISNYGYTF	few	TRBV19	TRBJ1-2	TRBD1
TGTGCCACCAGCAGAGATGGACAGGGCCAGACCCAGTACTTC	CATSRDGQGQTQYF	.	TRBV15	TRBJ2-5	TRBD1
TGCGCCAGCAGCCGGGGCATCATGAACACTGAAGCTTTCTTT	CASSRGIMNTEAFF	.	TRBV4-3	TRBJ1-1	.
TGCGCCAGCAGCCGAGGTAGCTCTGGGGCCAACGGCCTGACTTTC	CASSRGSSGANGLTF	.	TRBV5-1	TRBJ2-6	.
TGTGCCAGCAGCGTGGCCCTTGAGGGGGCCAGGGACAATGAGCAGTTCTTC	CASSVALEGARDNEQFF	.	TRBV9	TRBJ2-1	TRBD1
TGTGCCAGCAGCCAACAGGGGGAAAGGGACACCGGGGAGCTGTTTTTT	CASSQQGERDTGELFF	.	TRBV7-8	TRBJ2-2	TRBD1
TGTGCCAGCAGTTACTCGGAGGGTCAGCCCCAGCATTTT	CASSYSEGQPQHF	.	TRBV6-5	TRBJ1-5	.
TGCGCCAGCAGCATTGTTTCGGGGGGCAATGAGCAGTTCTTC	CASSIVSGGNEQFF	.	TRBV5-1	TRBJ2-1	TRBD2
TGTGCCAGCAGCTTAGCGGCAGGGAAAAACACTGAAGCTTTCTTT	CASSLAAGKNTEAFF	.	TRBV11-1	TRBJ1-1	.